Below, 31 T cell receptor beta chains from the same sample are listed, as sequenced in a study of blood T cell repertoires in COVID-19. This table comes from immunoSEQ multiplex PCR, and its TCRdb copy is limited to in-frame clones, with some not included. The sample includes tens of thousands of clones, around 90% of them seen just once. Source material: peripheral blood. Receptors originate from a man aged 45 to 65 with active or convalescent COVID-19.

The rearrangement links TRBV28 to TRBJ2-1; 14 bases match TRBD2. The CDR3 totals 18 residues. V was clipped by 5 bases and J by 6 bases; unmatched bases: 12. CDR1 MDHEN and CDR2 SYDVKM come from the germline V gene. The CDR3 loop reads CASSPGLAGVLSRNEQFF. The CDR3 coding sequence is TGTGCCAGCAGTCCGGGACTAGCGGGAGTATTGTCGCGCAATGAGCAGTTCTTC.

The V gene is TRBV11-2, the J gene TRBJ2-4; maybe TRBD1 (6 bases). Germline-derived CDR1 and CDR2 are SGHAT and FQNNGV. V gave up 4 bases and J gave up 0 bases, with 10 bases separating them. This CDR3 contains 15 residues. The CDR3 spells CASSSWTVAKNIQYF. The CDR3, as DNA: TGTGCCAGCAGCTCCTGGACAGTAGCCAAAAACATTCAGTACTTC. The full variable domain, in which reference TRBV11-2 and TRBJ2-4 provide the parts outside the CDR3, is EAGVAQSPRYKIIEKRQSVAFWCNPISGHATLYWYQQILGQGPKLLIQFQNNGVVDDSQLPKDRFSAERLKGVDSTLKIQPAKLEDSAVYLCASSSWTVAKNIQYFGAGTRLSVL.

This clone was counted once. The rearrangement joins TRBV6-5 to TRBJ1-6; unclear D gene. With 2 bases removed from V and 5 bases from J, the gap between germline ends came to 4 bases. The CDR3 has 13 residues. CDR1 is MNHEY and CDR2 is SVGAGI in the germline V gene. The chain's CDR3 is CASSYQNNSPLHF. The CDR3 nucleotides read TGTGCCAGCAGTTACCAGAATAATTCACCCCTCCACTTT.

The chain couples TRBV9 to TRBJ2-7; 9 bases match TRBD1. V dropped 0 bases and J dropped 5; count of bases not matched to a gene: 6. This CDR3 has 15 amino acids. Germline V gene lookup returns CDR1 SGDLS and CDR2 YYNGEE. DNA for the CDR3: TGTGCCAGCAGCGTAGTAGGGACAGGGTTCCACGAGCAGTACTTC. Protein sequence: CASSVVGTGFHEQYF.

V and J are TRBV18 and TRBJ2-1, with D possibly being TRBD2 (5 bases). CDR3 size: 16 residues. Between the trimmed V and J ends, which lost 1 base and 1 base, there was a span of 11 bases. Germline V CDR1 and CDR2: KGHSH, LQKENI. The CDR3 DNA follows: TGTGCCAGCTCACCACTTGGCGGGTATTCCTACAATGAGCAGTTCTTC. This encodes CASSPLGGYSYNEQFF. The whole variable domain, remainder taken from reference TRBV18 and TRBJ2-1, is NAGVMQNPRHLVRRRGQEARLRCSPMKGHSHVYWYRQLPEEGLKFMVYLQKENIIDESGMPKERFSAEFPKEGPSILRIQQVVRGDSAAYFCASSPLGGYSYNEQFFGPGTRLTVL.

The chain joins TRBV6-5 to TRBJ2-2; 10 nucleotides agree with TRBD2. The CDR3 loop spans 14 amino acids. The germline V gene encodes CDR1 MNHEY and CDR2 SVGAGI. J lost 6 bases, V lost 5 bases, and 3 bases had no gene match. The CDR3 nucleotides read TGTGCCAGCAGTCTAGCGGGAGAGGCCGGGGAGCTGTTTTTT. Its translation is CASSLAGEAGELFF.

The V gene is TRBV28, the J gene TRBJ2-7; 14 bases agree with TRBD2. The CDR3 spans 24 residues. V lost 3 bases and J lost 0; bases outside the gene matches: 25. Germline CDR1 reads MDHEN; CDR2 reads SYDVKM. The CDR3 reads CASSFGFLGHLTSGRASSSYEQYF. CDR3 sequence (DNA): TGTGCCAGCAGTTTTGGCTTCTTGGGACACCTGACTAGCGGGAGGGCCTCGAGCTCCTACGAGCAGTACTTC.

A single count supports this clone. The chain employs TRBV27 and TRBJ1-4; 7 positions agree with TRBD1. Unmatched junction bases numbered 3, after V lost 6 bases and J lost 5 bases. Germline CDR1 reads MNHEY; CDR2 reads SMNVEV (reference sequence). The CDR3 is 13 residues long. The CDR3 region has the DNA TGTGCCAGCAGATTACAGGGGAATGAAAAACTGTTTTTT. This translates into CASRLQGNEKLFF.

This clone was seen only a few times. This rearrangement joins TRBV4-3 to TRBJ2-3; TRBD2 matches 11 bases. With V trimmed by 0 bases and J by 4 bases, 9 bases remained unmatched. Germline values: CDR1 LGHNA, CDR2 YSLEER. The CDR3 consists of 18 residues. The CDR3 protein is CASSQERRLAGGADTQYF. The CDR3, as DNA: TGCGCCAGCAGCCAAGAGAGGCGTCTAGCGGGAGGTGCAGATACGCAGTATTTT.

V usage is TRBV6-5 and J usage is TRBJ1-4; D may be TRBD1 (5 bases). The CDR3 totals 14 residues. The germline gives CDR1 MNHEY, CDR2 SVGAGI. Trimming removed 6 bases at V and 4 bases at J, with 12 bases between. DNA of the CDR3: TGTGCCAGCAGCGGGACTGTATTTAATGAAAAACTGTTTTTT. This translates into CASSGTVFNEKLFF.

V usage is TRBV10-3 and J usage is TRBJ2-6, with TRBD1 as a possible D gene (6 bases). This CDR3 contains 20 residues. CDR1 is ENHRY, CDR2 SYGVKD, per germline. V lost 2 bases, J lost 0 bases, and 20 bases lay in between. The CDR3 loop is CAISEPIRQDPSSGANVLTF. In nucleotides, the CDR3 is TGTGCCATCAGTGAGCCGATAAGACAGGACCCTTCCTCTGGGGCCAACGTCCTGACTTTC.

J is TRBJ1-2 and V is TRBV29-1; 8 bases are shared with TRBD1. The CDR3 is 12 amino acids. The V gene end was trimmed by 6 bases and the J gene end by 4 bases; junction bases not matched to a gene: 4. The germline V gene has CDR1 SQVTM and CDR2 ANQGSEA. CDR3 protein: CSVGGTGYGYTF. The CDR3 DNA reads TGCAGCGTCGGAGGGACAGGCTATGGCTACACCTTC.

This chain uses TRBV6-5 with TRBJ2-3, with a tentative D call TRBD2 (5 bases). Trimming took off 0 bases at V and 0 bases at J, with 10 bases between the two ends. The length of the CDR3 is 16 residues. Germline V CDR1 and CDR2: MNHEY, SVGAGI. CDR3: CASSYSRGRSTDTQYF. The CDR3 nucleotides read TGTGCCAGCAGTTACTCGAGAGGGCGCAGCACAGATACGCAGTATTTT.

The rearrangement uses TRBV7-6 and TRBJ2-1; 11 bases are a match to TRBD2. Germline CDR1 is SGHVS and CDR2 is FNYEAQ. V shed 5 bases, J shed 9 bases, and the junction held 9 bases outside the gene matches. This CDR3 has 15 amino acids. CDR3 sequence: CASSRRVAGGSEQFF. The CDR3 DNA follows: TGTGCCAGCAGCCGCCGGGTAGCGGGAGGGAGTGAGCAGTTCTTC.

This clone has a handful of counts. CDR3 bases: TGTGCCAGCAGCTTAGTGTCTAGCGAGACCCAGTACTTC. It translates to CASSLVSSETQYF. The chain uses TRBV7-9 and TRBJ2-5; D is perhaps TRBD2 (5 bases). Between the trimmed V and J ends, which lost 1 base and 5 bases, there was a span of 8 bases. This CDR3 is 13 amino acids long. The germline gives CDR1 SEHNR, CDR2 FQNEAQ (reference sequence).

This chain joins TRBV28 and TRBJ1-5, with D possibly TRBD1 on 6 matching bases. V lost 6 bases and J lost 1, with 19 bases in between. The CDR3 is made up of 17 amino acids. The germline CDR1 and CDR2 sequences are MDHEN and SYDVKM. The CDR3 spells CASSQQRGAESNQPQHF. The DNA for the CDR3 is TGTGCCAGCAGCCAACAACGGGGGGCGGAAAGCAATCAGCCCCAGCATTTT. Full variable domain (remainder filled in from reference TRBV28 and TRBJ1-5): DVKVTQSSRYLVKRTGEKVFLECVQDMDHENMFWYRQDPGLGLRLIYFSYDVKMKEKGDIPEGYSVSREKKERFSLILESASTNQTSMYLCASSQQRGAESNQPQHFGDGTRLSIL.

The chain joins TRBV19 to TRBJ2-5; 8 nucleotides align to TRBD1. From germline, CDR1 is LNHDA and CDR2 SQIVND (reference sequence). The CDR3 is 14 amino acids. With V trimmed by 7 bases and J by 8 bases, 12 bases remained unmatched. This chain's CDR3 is CASTQPGQDRTQYF. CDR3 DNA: TGTGCCAGTACCCAACCGGGACAGGACCGTACCCAGTACTTC. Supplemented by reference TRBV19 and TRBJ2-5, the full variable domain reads DGGITQSPKYLFRKEGQNVTLSCEQNLNHDAMYWYRQDPGQGLRLIYYSQIVNDFQKGDIAEGYSVSREKKESFPLTVTSAQKNPTAFYLCASTQPGQDRTQYFGPGTRLLVL.

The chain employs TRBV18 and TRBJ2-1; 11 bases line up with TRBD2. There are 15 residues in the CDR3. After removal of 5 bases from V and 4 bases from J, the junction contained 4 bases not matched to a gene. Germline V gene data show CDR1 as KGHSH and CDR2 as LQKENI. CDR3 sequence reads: CASSSLAGGYNEQFF. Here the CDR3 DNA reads TGTGCCAGCTCATCCCTAGCGGGAGGTTACAATGAGCAGTTCTTC.

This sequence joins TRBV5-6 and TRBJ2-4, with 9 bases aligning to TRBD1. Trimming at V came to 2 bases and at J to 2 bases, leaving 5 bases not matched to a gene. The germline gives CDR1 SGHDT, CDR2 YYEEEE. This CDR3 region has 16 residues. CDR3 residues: CASSLYRGLSKNIQYF. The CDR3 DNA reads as TGTGCCAGCAGCTTATACAGGGGGCTGTCCAAAAACATTCAGTACTTC.

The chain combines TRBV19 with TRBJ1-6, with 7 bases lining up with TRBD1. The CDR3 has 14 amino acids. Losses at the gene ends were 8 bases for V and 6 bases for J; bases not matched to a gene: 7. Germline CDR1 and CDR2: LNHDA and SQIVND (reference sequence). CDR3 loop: CASSYRGGNSPLHF. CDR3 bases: TGTGCCAGTTCCTACAGGGGTGGTAATTCACCCCTCCACTTT.

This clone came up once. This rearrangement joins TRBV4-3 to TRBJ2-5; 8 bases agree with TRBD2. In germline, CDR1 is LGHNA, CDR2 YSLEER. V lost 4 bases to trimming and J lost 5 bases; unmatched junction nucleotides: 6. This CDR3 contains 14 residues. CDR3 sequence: CASSLSGSGETQYF. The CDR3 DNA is TGCGCCAGCAGCCTGAGCGGGAGTGGGGAGACCCAGTACTTC.

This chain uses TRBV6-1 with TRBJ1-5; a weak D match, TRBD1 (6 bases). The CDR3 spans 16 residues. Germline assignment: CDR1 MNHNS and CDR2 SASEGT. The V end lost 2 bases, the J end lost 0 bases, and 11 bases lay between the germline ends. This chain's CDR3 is CASSELTGYSNQPQHF. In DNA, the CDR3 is TGTGCCAGCAGTGAACTTACAGGGTATAGCAATCAGCCCCAGCATTTT.

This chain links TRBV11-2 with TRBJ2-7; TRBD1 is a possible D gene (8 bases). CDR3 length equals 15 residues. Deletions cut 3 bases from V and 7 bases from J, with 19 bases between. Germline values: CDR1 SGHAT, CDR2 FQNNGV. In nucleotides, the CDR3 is TGTGCCAGCAGCTTTGGGACAGGAGGGGGGGGTGAGCAGTACTTC. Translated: CASSFGTGGGGEQYF.

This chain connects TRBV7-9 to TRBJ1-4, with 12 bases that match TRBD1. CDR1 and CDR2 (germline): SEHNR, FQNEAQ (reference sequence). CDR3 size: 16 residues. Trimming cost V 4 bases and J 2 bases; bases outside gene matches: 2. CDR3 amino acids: CASSSGTGGTNEKLFF. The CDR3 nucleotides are TGTGCCAGCAGCTCCGGGACAGGGGGCACTAATGAAAAACTGTTTTTT.

The DNA for the CDR3 is TGTGCCAGCAGACGGACCTTGGAGGCTGGAAACACCATATATTTT. Protein product: CASRRTLEAGNTIYF. The genes are TRBV9 and TRBJ1-3; no clear D. The CDR3 runs 15 residues. V shed 5 bases and J shed 2 bases, with 14 bases lying between them. From germline, CDR1 is SGDLS and CDR2 YYNGEE.

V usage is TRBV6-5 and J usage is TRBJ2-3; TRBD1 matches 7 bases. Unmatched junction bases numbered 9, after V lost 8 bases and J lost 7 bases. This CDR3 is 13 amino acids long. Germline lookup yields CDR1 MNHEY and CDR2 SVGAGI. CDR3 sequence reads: CASQLNRGNTQYF. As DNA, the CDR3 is TGTGCCAGCCAGTTGAACAGGGGAAATACGCAGTATTTT.

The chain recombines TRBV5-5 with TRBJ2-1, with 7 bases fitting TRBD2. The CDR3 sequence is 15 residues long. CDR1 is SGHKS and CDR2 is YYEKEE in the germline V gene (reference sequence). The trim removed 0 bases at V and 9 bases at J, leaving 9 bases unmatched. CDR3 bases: TGTGCCAGCAGCTTGGAGGGAGGGCCGTGGGTTGAGCAGTTCTTC. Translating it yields CASSLEGGPWVEQFF.

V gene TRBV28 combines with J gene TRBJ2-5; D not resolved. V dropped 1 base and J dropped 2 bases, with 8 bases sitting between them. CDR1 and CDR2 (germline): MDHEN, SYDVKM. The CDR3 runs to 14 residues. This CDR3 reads CASSLSSGQETQYF. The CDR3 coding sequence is TGTGCCAGCAGTTTATCGTCAGGTCAAGAGACCCAGTACTTC.

CDR3 coding DNA: TGTGCCAGCTCACCCCGGGGCAGGGGGCTTGCCTACAATGAGCAGTTCTTC. Residues: CASSPRGRGLAYNEQFF. The genes are TRBV18 and TRBJ2-1, with 8 bases identical to TRBD1. This CDR3 is built from 17 residues. Looked up from germline, CDR1 is KGHSH and CDR2 is LQKENI. Trimming at V came to 3 bases and at J to 2 bases, leaving 9 bases not matched to a gene.

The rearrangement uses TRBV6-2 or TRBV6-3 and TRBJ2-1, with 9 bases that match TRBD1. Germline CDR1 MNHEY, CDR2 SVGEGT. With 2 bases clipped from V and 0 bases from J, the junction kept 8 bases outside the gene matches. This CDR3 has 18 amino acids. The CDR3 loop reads CASSYPTGGRSSYNEQFF. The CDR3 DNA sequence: TGTGCCAGCAGTTACCCTACAGGGGGCCGGAGCTCCTACAATGAGCAGTTCTTC.

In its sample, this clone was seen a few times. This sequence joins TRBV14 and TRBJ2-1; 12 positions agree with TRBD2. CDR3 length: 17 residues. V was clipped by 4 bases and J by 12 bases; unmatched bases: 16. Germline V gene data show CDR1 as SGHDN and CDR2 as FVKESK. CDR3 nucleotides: TGTGCCAGCAGCCCGACCCGCCGGGCTAGCGGGAGGGTGGGGCAGTTCTTC. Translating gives CASSPTRRASGRVGQFF.